This T cell receptor beta chain originates from a study of CD8+ T cells in alopecia areata. As for the study in general: The study gave treated patients oral tofacitinib at 5 to 10 mg twice daily. Study-wide findings and caveats: Affected scalp, especially in alopecia totalis/universalis, had a higher clonality than normal scalp did.

PBMC-derived CD4+ and CD8+ T cells were sorted. Concerning this clone: What it recognizes is unknown.

CDR3 length equals 16 residues. Trimming took 3 bases from V and 5 from J; bases not matched to a gene: 11. Looked up from germline, CDR1 is SGDLS and CDR2 is YYNGEE. Sequencing templates came from extracted RNA that was reverse transcribed into cDNA. Sequencing used immunoSEQ multiplex PCR; TCRdb keeps in-frame clones, though not all of them. The sample holds around 140,000 clones, approximately 49% seen once. The source material was CD8+ T cells sorted from blood, sampled at week 0. The chain uses TRBV9 and TRBJ2-1; 7 positions agree with TRBD1. This TCR came from a human donor with alopecia areata. CDR3 nucleotide sequence: TGTGCCAGCAGCGCCACCCTTGGACAGGCCCACAATGAGCAGTTCTTC. This encodes CASSATLGQAHNEQFF.